The next 27 T cell receptor beta chains were all read from a single sample in a study of Tregs in tolerant kidney transplant recipients. Method: immunoSEQ multiplex PCR; TCRdb's copy keeps in-frame clones and lacks some. The table lists some 31,000 clones. The sample was CD8+ T cells from blood, taken before the transplant. Source of these receptors: a human donor who received a combined kidney and bone marrow transplant.

Worth noting for this clone: The read gets to within 3 residues of the CDR3 end, and the germline J gene fills in the rest. The chain has TRBV7-9 and TRBJ2-1, with D perhaps TRBD1 or TRBD2 (5 bases each). Germline V gene data show CDR1 as SEHNR and CDR2 as FQNEAQ (reference sequence). V was clipped by 3 bases and J by 7 bases, with 10 bases between them. The CDR3 runs to 13 residues. CDR3 region: CASSFEGWNEQFF. Incomplete CDR3 DNA: TGTGCCAGCAGCTTCGAGGGGTGGAATGAG.

Concerning this clone itself: The read ends 3 residues shy of where the CDR3 ends; the end is completed using the germline J gene. The chain uses TRBV10-3 and TRBJ2-2; 8 nucleotides line up with TRBD2. CDR1 and CDR2 (germline): ENHRY, SYGVKD. The CDR3 is 16 residues long. With 4 bases clipped from V and 6 bases from J, the junction kept 10 bases outside the gene matches. Here the CDR3 reads CAISGGIGGAPGELFF. The part of the CDR3 DNA that was read is TGTGCCATCAGTGGCGGTATCGGGGGGGCCCCCGGGGAG.

In the case of this clone: The CDR3 end is not reached by the read, which stops 3 residues before it; the germline J gene fills it in. This chain connects TRBV5-1 to TRBJ2-2; 7 nucleotides align to TRBD1. The germline gives CDR1 SGHRS, CDR2 YFSETQ. This CDR3 region has 15 residues. With V trimmed by 3 bases and J by 2 bases, 4 bases remained unmatched. The CDR3 DNA, read in part, is TGCGCCAGCAGCTGGGGGACAGAAAACACCGGGGAG. Translating it yields CASSWGTENTGE. The entire CDR3 reads CASSWGTENTGELFF.

Of note for this clone: Read coverage stops 3 residues before the CDR3 terminus; the germline J gene supplies the remainder. This chain uses TRBV2 with TRBJ2-1; D perhaps matches TRBD2 (5 bases). Germline-derived CDR1 and CDR2 are SNHLY and FYNNEI. The V and J ends lost 10 bases and 9 bases respectively, with 10 bases between them. The CDR3 runs 10 residues. This chain's CDR3 is CAIGEGEQFF. Partial CDR3 DNA: TGTGCCATCGGGGAAGGTGAG.

Notes on this clone: The DNA ends 3 residues before the CDR3 does, and the rest of the CDR3 is filled in from the germline J gene. This sequence joins TRBV10-3 and TRBJ2-3; TRBD2 matches at 8 bases. The ends lost 0 bases at V and 2 bases at J; junction bases unmatched: 7. The germline V gene has CDR1 ENHRY and CDR2 SYGVKD. The CDR3 loop spans 17 amino acids. CDR3 bases read: TGTGCCATCAGTGAGTCTGGGCTAGCGGGTATCACAGATACG. Translation: CAISESGLAGITDT. The complete CDR3 sequence is CAISESGLAGITDTQYF.

As regards this clone: The CDR3 end lies 3 residues beyond the end of the read and is filled in from the germline J gene. The chain combines TRBV30 with TRBJ2-2; TRBD1 matches 7 bases. Germline V gives CDR1 GTSNPN, CDR2 SVGIG (reference sequence). Trimming cost V 2 bases and J 1 base; bases outside gene matches: 4. The CDR3 loop spans 15 amino acids. CDR3: CAWSIGTVNTGELFF. CDR3 DNA, as far as it was read: TGTGCCTGGAGTATAGGGACAGTGAACACCGGGGAG.

As to this clone: The read comes to an end 3 residues before the CDR3 does, leaving the germline J gene to fill in the end. The rearrangement uses TRBV19 and TRBJ1-1, with D unresolved. Trimming pared 5 bases from V and 3 bases from J, leaving 13 bases between. This CDR3 is 14 amino acids long. Per germline, CDR1 LNHDA and CDR2 SQIVND (reference sequence). CDR3 bases read: TGTGCCAGTAGTCTACGCCAACGGGACACTGAA. It is translated as CASSLRQRDTE. The entire CDR3 protein is CASSLRQRDTEAFF.

To note about this clone: The read stops 3 residues short of the end of the CDR3; the missing end is completed from the germline J gene. Other DNA variants within this sample encode the same CDR3. V usage is TRBV7-2 and J usage is TRBJ2-3, with a possible D match to TRBD2 (6 bases). The germline V and J ends were trimmed by 0 bases and 6 bases, with 19 bases remaining between them. This CDR3 comprises 17 residues. Germline assignment: CDR1 SGHTA and CDR2 FQGNSA. The CDR3 bases that were read are TGTGCCAGCAGCTTAGCGCGGCAGGGAGGTAAGACGGATACG. It encodes CASSLARQGGKTDT. The CDR3 in full is CASSLARQGGKTDTQYF.

A note on this clone: The read gets to within 3 residues of the CDR3 end, and the germline J gene fills in the rest. The V and J genes are TRBV11-2 and TRBJ2-7; TRBD1 is a possible D gene (6 bases). The germline V gene has CDR1 SGHAT and CDR2 FQNNGV. Deletions cut 5 bases from V and 3 bases from J, with 11 bases between. The CDR3 has 13 amino acids. The CDR3 protein is CASSTSGVYEQYF. The covered CDR3 bases are TGTGCCAGCAGCACCTCAGGGGTCTACGAG.

As concerns this clone: The read terminates 3 residues before the CDR3 end, so the remaining end is supplied by the germline J gene. The chain links TRBV6-2 or TRBV6-3 to TRBJ2-1; no clear D. This CDR3 spans 14 amino acids. Germline V gene lookup returns CDR1 MNHEY and CDR2 SVGEGT. The germline V and J ends were trimmed by 0 bases and 3 bases, with 6 bases remaining between them. The CDR3 sequence is CASSYSNYYNEQFF. The CDR3 DNA, read in part, is TGTGCCAGCAGTTACTCGAACTACTACAATGAG.

As for this clone: With the read ending 3 residues before the CDR3 end, the germline J gene is used to fill in that end. This rearrangement joins TRBV7-8 to TRBJ2-4, with D possibly TRBD2 on 6 matching bases. Per germline, CDR1 SGHVS and CDR2 FQNEAQ. The CDR3 totals 15 residues. The part of the CDR3 DNA that was read is TGTGCCAGCAGCTTAGTAGCTAGCGCGAGATTGGTT. Translation gives CASSLVASARLV. In full, the CDR3 is CASSLVASARLVQYF.

In the case of this clone: Read sequence stops 3 residues before the CDR3 end, and the germline J gene provides the missing end. This chain connects TRBV19 to TRBJ2-5; 9 bases map to TRBD2. Trimming removed 5 bases from V and 5 bases from J; junction bases left unmatched: 18. This CDR3 is built from 18 residues. Germline V gene data show CDR1 as LNHDA and CDR2 as SQIVND (reference sequence). The covered CDR3 bases are TGTGCCAGTAGTCCCGCCCTTGTTGGCGGGAGGGCCGCTGAGACC. This gives the protein CASSPALVGGRAAET. From start to end, the CDR3 is CASSPALVGGRAAETQYF.

Comment on this clone: The read comes to an end 3 residues before the CDR3 does, leaving the germline J gene to fill in the end. This chain joins TRBV19 and TRBJ1-1; D unresolved. CDR1 is LNHDA and CDR2 is SQIVND in the germline V gene (reference sequence). V gave up 2 bases and J gave up 1 base, with 11 bases separating them. The CDR3 contains 15 residues. Incomplete CDR3 DNA: TGTGCCAGTAGTATAAGCGGGGAACGGAACACTGAA. This translates into CASSISGERNTE. The entire CDR3 protein is CASSISGERNTEAFF.

About this clone itself: Sequencing ends 3 residues short of the CDR3 end; the germline J gene provides the rest. This chain joins TRBV2 and TRBJ1-2; maybe TRBD1 (5 bases). The CDR3 runs to 15 residues. Germline CDR1 reads SNHLY; CDR2 reads FYNNEI. Trimming took off 2 bases at V and 6 bases at J, with 16 bases between the two ends. CDR3 loop: CASSELAGSRHGYTF. The CDR3 DNA, read in part, is TGTGCCAGCAGTGAATTAGCAGGGAGTAGGCATGGC. Full variable domain (outside the CDR3, taken from reference TRBV2 and TRBJ1-2): EPEVTQTPSHQVTQMGQEVILRCVPISNHLYFYWYRQILGQKVEFLVSFYNNEISEKSEIFDDQFSVERPDGSNFTLKIRSTKLEDSAMYFCASSELAGSRHGYTFGSGTRLTVV.

The CDR3 bases that were read are TGTGCCAGCAGGGCCGACAGTAGCACCTACAATGAG. This gives the protein CASRADSSTYNE. The entire CDR3 reads CASRADSSTYNEQFF. This chain joins TRBV2 and TRBJ2-1, with a tentative D call TRBD1 (5 bases). The read gets to within 3 residues of the CDR3 end, and the germline J gene fills in the rest. V dropped 6 bases and J dropped 2 bases, with 14 bases sitting between them. CDR1 is SNHLY, CDR2 FYNNEI, per germline. The CDR3 is 15 amino acids.

With regard to this clone: The sequenced fragment ends 3 residues before the CDR3 boundary, so the rest is inferred from the germline J gene. The chain recombines TRBV14 with TRBJ2-7; D might be TRBD2 (5 bases). The CDR3 runs to 15 residues. Trimming removed 3 bases from V and 0 bases from J, with 12 bases in between. Germline CDR1 SGHDN, CDR2 FVKESK. The CDR3 sequence is CASSQGGGFSYEQYF. Partial CDR3 DNA: TGTGCCAGCAGCCAGGGTGGCGGGTTCTCCTACGAG.

In the case of this clone: The CDR3 is cut off 3 residues early in the read; its end comes from the germline J gene. This chain joins TRBV7-8 and TRBJ1-1, with TRBD1 matching over 8 bases. Germline CDR1 and CDR2: SGHVS and FQNEAQ. The length of the CDR3 is 12 residues. The part of the CDR3 DNA that was read is TGTGCCAGCAGCCCAGGGACAGGAGAA. Translated: CASSPGTGE. From start to end, the CDR3 is CASSPGTGEAFF.

Regarding this clone: From the germline J gene comes the end of the CDR3, since the read stops 3 residues before it. The J gene is TRBJ1-2, the V gene TRBV18; TRBD1 matches 7 bases. Germline trimming cut 2 bases from V and 5 bases from J; bases unmatched to any gene: 11. This CDR3 comprises 16 residues. Germline V CDR1 and CDR2: KGHSH, LQKENI. The part of the CDR3 DNA that was read is TGTGCCAGCTCACCATCCCCACAGGGGCGAAATTATGGC. Encoded protein: CASSPSPQGRNYG. The CDR3 reads in full as CASSPSPQGRNYGYTF.

About this clone itself: The read ends 3 residues early relative to the CDR3; the germline J gene fills the gap. The chain has TRBV19 and TRBJ1-2, with D perhaps matching TRBD1 (6 bases). The V end was cut by 6 bases, the J end by 4 bases, with 15 bases between. There are 14 residues in the CDR3. Germline V lookup: CDR1 LNHDA, CDR2 SQIVND (reference sequence). CDR3 DNA (partial): TGTGCCAGTAGCCCCACAGGGATAAGCTATGGC. As protein: CASSPTGISYG. The CDR3 in full is CASSPTGISYGYTF.

CDR3 residues: CASFRDRGWNEQFF. The DNA read from the CDR3 is TGCGCCAGCTTCCGGGACAGGGGTTGGAATGAG. The chain joins TRBV5-1 to TRBJ2-1; TRBD1 aligns across 10 bases. The read ends 3 residues before the CDR3 terminus; that terminus is restored from the germline J gene. CDR1 is SGHRS, CDR2 YFSETQ, per germline. The CDR3 length is 14 residues. The ends lost 7 bases at V and 7 bases at J; junction bases unmatched: 8. Full variable domain (outside the CDR3, taken from reference TRBV5-1 and TRBJ2-1): KAGVTQTPRYLIKTRGQQVTLSCSPISGHRSVSWYQQTPGQGLQFLFEYFSETQRNKGNFPGRFSGRQFSNSRSEMNVSTLELGDSALYLCASFRDRGWNEQFFGPGTRLTVL.

The CDR3 reads CASSTLAGGRETQYF. CDR3 DNA (partial): TGTGCCAGTAGTACCCTAGCGGGGGGACGGGAGACC. The chain has TRBV19 and TRBJ2-5, with 11 bases aligning to TRBD2. The read stops 3 residues short of the end of the CDR3; the missing end is completed from the germline J gene. With V trimmed by 4 bases and J by 5 bases, 6 bases remained unmatched. This CDR3 comprises 15 residues. Germline CDR1 LNHDA, CDR2 SQIVND (reference sequence).

Turning to this clone: The read stops 3 residues short of the end of the CDR3; the missing end is completed from the germline J gene. The rearrangement uses TRBV6-4 and TRBJ1-2; maybe TRBD1 (6 bases). In germline, CDR1 is MRHNA, CDR2 SNTAGT. The germline V and J ends were trimmed by 5 bases and 4 bases, with 14 bases remaining between them. This CDR3 is built from 14 residues. CDR3 region: CASSTGFPPYGYTF. CDR3 DNA (partial): TGTGCCAGCAGTACAGGGTTTCCCCCCTATGGC.

Remarks on this clone: The read falls 3 residues short of the CDR3 end, and the missing part is taken from the germline J gene. V and J are TRBV7-7 and TRBJ2-3; D may correspond to TRBD1 or TRBD2 (5 bases each). Trimming pared 0 bases from V and 6 bases from J, leaving 10 bases between. The V gene's germline CDR1 is SSHAT and CDR2 FNYEAQ (reference sequence). This CDR3 contains 14 residues. The CDR3 is CASSLAPEGDTQYF. CDR3 DNA (partial): TGTGCCAGCAGCTTAGCCCCTGAGGGGGATACG. Supplemented by reference TRBV7-7 and TRBJ2-3, the full variable domain reads GAGVSQSPRYKVTKRGQDVTLRCDPISSHATLYWYQQALGQGPEFLTYFNYEAQPDKSGLPSDRFSAERPEGSISTLTIQRTEQRDSAMYRCASSLAPEGDTQYFGPGTRLTVL.

With respect to this clone: The junction differs from germline at one of its ends, possibly a read error. The CDR3 end falls 3 residues outside the read, so it is completed with the germline J gene. This sequence joins TRBV7-9 and TRBJ1-2, with 7 bases identical to TRBD1. Germline CDR1 reads SEHNR; CDR2 reads FQNEAQ (reference sequence). The CDR3 extends over 13 amino acids. The CDR3 bases that were read are TGTGCCAGCAACTTAGCACAGGGGAATGGC. Its translation: CASNLAQGNG. The complete CDR3 reads CASNLAQGNGYTF. Full variable domain (missing parts from reference TRBV7-9 and TRBJ1-2): DTGVSQNPRHKITKRGQNVTFRCDPISEHNRLYWYRQTLGQGPEFLTYFQNEAQLEKSRLLSDRFSAERPKGSFSTLEIQRTEQGDSAMYLCASNLAQGNGYTFGSGTRLTVV.

As concerns this clone: The observed sequence ends 3 residues before the CDR3 terminus, with the missing tail filled in from the germline J gene. The gene calls are TRBV28 and TRBJ2-5, with 8 bases aligning to TRBD1. In germline, CDR1 is MDHEN, CDR2 SYDVKM. This CDR3 is built from 15 residues. After removal of 2 bases from V and 2 bases from J, the junction contained 4 bases not matched to a gene. The CDR3 here is CASSLDRGVQETQYF. CDR3 bases read: TGTGCCAGCAGTTTAGACAGGGGAGTTCAAGAGACC.

As regards this clone: The sequenced fragment ends 3 residues before the CDR3 boundary, so the rest is inferred from the germline J gene. The chain links TRBV2 to TRBJ1-3, with no clear D. Germline loops: CDR1 SNHLY, CDR2 FYNNEI. This CDR3 has 14 residues. Trimming took off 6 bases at V and 4 bases at J, with 13 bases between the two ends. The CDR3 bases that were read are TGTGCCAGCAGAGATCCAGGATCGGGAAACACC. Its protein is CASRDPGSGNT. The full CDR3 is CASRDPGSGNTIYF.

With respect to this clone: The missing CDR3 end, 3 residues past where the read stops, is filled in from the germline J gene. The chain links TRBV19 to TRBJ2-1; 9 bases are shared with TRBD2. The CDR3 is 14 residues long. Germline trimming cut 7 bases from V and 7 bases from J; bases unmatched to any gene: 8. Germline CDR1 is LNHDA and CDR2 is SQIVND (reference sequence). The CDR3 spells CASKSSGGWNEQFF. The sequenced part of the CDR3 DNA is TGTGCCAGTAAATCCAGCGGGGGGTGGAATGAG. Based on the CDR3 plus reference TRBV19 and TRBJ2-1, the full variable domain is DGGITQSPKYLFRKEGQNVTLSCEQNLNHDAMYWYRQDPGQGLRLIYYSQIVNDFQKGDIAEGYSVSREKKESFPLTVTSAQKNPTAFYLCASKSSGGWNEQFFGPGTRLTVL.